This TCR beta chain was obtained from a study of blood T cell repertoires in COVID-19. At the level of the study: COVID-19 samples from acute and convalescent phases originated in the United States, Italy and Spain. The cDNA or gDNA used as material had been derived from T cells, B-cell-depleted T cells, or PBMCs.

Original processing methods: Scientists estimated how many nucleated cells there were by amplifying reference gene primers. The table came from immunoSEQ multiplex PCR; TCRdb's copy has only in-frame clones and leaves some out. Clone size and V and J calls were adopted from that table, with D and trimming inferred from the DNA. Seen here are about 120,000 clones, about 90% observed once, and the top ten hold just under 30%. Trimming shortened V by 4 bases and J by 7 bases, and 17 bases separated the two germline ends. This CDR3 spans 15 amino acids. The V gene's germline CDR1 is SGDLS and CDR2 YYNGEE.

The V call is TRBV9, the J call TRBJ1-4; the D gene is possibly TRBD1 (5 bases). The clonotype comes from a woman in her sixties or seventies with acute or convalescent COVID-19. Sequencing was performed on peripheral blood. The CDR3 spells CASSPRDGGIEKLFF. In nucleotides, the CDR3 is TGTGCCAGCAGCCCCCGGGACGGGGGGATTGAAAAACTGTTTTTT.